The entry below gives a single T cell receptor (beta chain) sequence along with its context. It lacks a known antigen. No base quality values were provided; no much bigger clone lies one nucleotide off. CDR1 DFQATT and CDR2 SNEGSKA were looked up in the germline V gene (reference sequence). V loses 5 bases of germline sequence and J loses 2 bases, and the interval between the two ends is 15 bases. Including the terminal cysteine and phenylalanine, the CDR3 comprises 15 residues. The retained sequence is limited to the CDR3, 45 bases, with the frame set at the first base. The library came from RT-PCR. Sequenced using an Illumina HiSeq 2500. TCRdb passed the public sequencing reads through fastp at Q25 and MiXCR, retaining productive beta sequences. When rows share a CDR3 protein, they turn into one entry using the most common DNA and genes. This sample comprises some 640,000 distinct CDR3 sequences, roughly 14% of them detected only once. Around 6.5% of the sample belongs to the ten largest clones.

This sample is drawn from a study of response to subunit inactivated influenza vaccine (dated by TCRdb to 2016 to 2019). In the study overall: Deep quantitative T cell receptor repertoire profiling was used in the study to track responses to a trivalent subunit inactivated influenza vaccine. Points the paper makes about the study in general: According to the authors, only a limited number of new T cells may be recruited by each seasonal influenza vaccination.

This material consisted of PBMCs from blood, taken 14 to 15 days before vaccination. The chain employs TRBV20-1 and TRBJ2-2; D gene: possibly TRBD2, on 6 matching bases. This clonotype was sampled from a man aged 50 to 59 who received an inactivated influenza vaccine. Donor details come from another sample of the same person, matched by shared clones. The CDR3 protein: CSAPNGGINTGELFF. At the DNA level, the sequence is TGCAGTGCTCCAAATGGGGGGATAAACACCGGGGAGCTGTTTTTT.